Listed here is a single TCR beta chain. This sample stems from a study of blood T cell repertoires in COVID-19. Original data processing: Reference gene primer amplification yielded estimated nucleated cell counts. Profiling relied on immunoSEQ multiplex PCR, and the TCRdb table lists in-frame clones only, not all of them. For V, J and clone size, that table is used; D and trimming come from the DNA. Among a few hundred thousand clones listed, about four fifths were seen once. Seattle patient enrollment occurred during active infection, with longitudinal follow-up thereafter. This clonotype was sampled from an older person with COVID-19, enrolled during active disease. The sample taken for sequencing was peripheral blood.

The CDR3 sequence: CASSPTGFNEQYF. The CDR3 DNA sequence: TGTGCCAGCAGCCCGACAGGGTTCAACGAGCAGTACTTC. J is TRBJ2-7 and V is TRBV27; 7 bases match TRBD1. The CDR3 totals 13 residues. Germline CDR1 reads MNHEY; CDR2 reads SMNVEV (reference sequence). The V gene end was trimmed by 6 bases and the J gene end by 5 bases; junction bases not matched to a gene: 7.